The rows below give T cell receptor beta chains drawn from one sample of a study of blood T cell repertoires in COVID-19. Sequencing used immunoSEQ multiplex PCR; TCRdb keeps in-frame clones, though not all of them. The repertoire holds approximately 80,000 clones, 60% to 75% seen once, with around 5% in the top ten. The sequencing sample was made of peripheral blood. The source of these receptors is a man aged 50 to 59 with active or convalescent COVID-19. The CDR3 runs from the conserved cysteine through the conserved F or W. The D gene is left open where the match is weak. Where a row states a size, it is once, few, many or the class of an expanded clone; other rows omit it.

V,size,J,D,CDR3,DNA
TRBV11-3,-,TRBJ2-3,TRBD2,CASSNARLGGGAPDTQYF,TGTGCCAGCAGCAACGCGAGGTTGGGCGGGGGGGCCCCGGATACGCAGTATTTT
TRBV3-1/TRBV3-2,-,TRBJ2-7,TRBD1,CASSQDDREGEQYF,TGTGCCAGCAGCCAAGACGACAGGGAAGGCGAGCAGTACTTC
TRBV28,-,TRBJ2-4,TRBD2,CASMMTSGIKNIQYF,TGTGCCAGCATGATGACTAGCGGGATCAAAAACATTCAGTACTTC
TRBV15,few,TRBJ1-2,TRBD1,CATGRGQGNYGYTF,TGTGCCACCGGCCGGGGACAGGGGAACTATGGCTACACCTTC
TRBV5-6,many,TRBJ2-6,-,CASTNYGDSGANVLTF,TGTGCCAGCACAAACTATGGAGATTCTGGGGCCAACGTCCTGACTTTC
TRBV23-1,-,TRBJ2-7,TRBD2,CASSLERGAGYEQYF,TGCGCCAGCAGTCTGGAGCGGGGGGCCGGCTACGAGCAGTACTTC
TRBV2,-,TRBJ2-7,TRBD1,CATERPGTVAYEQYF,TGTGCCACCGAAAGGCCAGGGACAGTCGCTTACGAGCAGTACTTC
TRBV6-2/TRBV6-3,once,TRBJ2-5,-,CASSRPTGLETQYF,TGTGCCAGCAGTCGCCCAACAGGGCTAGAGACCCAGTACTTC
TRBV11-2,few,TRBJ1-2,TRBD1,CASSSPGTGYGYTF,TGTGCCAGCAGCTCCCCCGGGACAGGCTATGGCTACACCTTC
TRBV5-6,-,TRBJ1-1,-,CASRFRGAEAFF,TGTGCCAGCAGATTCAGAGGTGCCGAAGCTTTCTTT
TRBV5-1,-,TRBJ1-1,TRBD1,CASSRTGGGTEAFF,TGCGCCAGCAGCAGGACAGGGGGCGGCACTGAAGCTTTCTTT
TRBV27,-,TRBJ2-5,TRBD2,CASSHGQRTSGGLSYQETQYF,TGTGCCAGCAGTCACGGACAGAGGACTAGCGGGGGGTTATCGTACCAAGAGACCCAGTACTTC
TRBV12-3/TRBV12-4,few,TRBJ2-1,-,CASRLALYEQFF,TGTGCCAGCAGGTTAGCTCTCTATGAGCAGTTCTTC
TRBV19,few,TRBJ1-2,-,CASSIDPTAGYTF,TGTGCCAGTAGTATAGACCCCACTGCGGGCTACACCTTC
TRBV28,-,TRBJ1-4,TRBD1,CASAFSVRDSPEKLFF,TGTGCCAGCGCTTTCTCCGTCCGGGACAGTCCTGAAAAACTGTTTTTT
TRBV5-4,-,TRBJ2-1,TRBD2,CASSLAGTSDNEQFF,TGTGCCAGCAGCTTGGCCGGGACTAGCGACAATGAGCAGTTCTTC
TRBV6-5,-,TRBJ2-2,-,CASSYEQGWTGELFF,TGTGCCAGCAGTTACGAGCAGGGTTGGACCGGGGAGCTGTTTTTT
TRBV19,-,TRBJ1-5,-,CASSTGQSNAPQHF,TGTGCCAGTAGTACCGGACAGTCGAATGCGCCCCAGCATTTT
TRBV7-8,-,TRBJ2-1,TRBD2,CASSHPELAGGTAYNEQFF,TGTGCCAGCAGCCACCCTGAACTGGCGGGGGGGACGGCCTACAATGAGCAGTTCTTC
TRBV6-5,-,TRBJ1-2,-,CASSPTLYGYTF,TGTGCCAGCAGTCCGACACTCTATGGCTACACCTTC
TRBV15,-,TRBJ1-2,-,CATSRDPGQYGYTF,TGTGCCACCAGCAGAGATCCAGGACAGTATGGCTACACCTTC
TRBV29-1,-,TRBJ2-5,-,CSVEDLTVPETQYF,TGCAGCGTTGAAGACCTGACAGTTCCGGAGACCCAGTACTTC
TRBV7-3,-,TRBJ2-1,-,CASSLGPDNEQFF,TGTGCCAGCAGCTTAGGGCCTGACAATGAGCAGTTCTTC
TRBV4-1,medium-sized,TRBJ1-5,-,CASSPPDSNQPQHF,TGCGCCAGCAGCCCGCCGGACTCCAATCAGCCCCAGCATTTT
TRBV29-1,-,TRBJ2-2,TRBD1,CSVDRGNTGELFF,TGCAGCGTAGACAGGGGGAACACCGGGGAGCTGTTTTTT
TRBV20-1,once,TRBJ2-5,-,CSASSRVRTQYF,TGCAGTGCTAGTTCGCGGGTCCGGACCCAGTACTTC
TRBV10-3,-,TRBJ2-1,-,CAISRTEQNEQFF,TGTGCCATCAGTAGGACTGAACAAAATGAGCAGTTCTTC
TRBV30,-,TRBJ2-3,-,CAWNPNTRGTQYF,TGTGCCTGGAACCCCAATACCCGCGGTACGCAGTATTTT
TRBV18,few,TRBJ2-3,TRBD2,CASSSIAGGTDTQYF,TGTGCCAGCTCCTCCATAGCGGGGGGCACAGATACGCAGTATTTT